These T cell receptor beta chains were read from a single sample in a study of CD8 T cells in ankylosing spondylitis. A single record per CDR3 protein comes from TCRdb applying MiXCR to the 5' RACE reads. This sample yields 200,000 to 250,000 distinct CDR3 sequences, of which about 26% are seen a single time; just over 6.5% belongs to the top ten. The specimen sequenced was blood, either unsorted or a sorted T cell fraction (not recorded which). These receptors originate from a male donor with ankylosing spondylitis or in good health (not recorded which). Each CDR3 is given with its conserved first and last residue. D genes are given only for firm matches. Expanded clones are given a class, and other clones once, few, many or no size at all.

TRBV30	TRBJ2-7	-	-	15	TGTGCCTGGAGTATAGAACAGGGCCACTCCTACGAGCAGTACTTC	CAWSIEQGHSYEQYF
TRBV4-3	TRBJ2-1	many	-	17	TGCGCCAGCAGCCAAGACCGGGAGCGCCTGAGAACGAGTGAGCAGTTCTTC	CASSQDRERLRTSEQFF
TRBV20-1	TRBJ2-1	-	TRBD2	17	TGCAGTGCTAGACGCCGGACTAGCGGGAGTATCCACAATGAGCAGTTCTTC	CSARRRTSGSIHNEQFF
TRBV28	TRBJ2-5	many	TRBD2	13	TGTGCCAGCAGCCGTAGCGGGCGGGAGACCCAGTACTTC	CASSRSGRETQYF
TRBV12-3/TRBV12-4	TRBJ2-5	-	TRBD2	15	TGTGCCAGCAGCCCCAGCGGGAGAATGGGAGAGACCCAGTACTTC	CASSPSGRMGETQYF
TRBV5-5	TRBJ2-3	-	-	13	TGTGCCAGCAGCTTGGTCACCACAGATACGCAGTATTTT	CASSLVTTDTQYF
TRBV29-1	TRBJ2-5	-	TRBD2	13	TGCAGCGTCGGAGGACTAGCCCAAGAGACCCAGTACTTC	CSVGGLAQETQYF
TRBV12-3/TRBV12-4	TRBJ1-1	few	-	14	TGTGCCAGCAGTTTAGAAGTGAGTCTCACTGAAGCTTTCTTT	CASSLEVSLTEAFF
TRBV10-3	TRBJ2-7	many	-	12	TGTGCCACCAGATGGACGGCGGGCGAGCAGTACTTC	CATRWTAGEQYF
TRBV12-3/TRBV12-4	TRBJ1-1	many	-	14	TGTGCCAGCAGTTTTCGAGGGATGAACACTGAAGCTTTCTTT	CASSFRGMNTEAFF
TRBV3-1	TRBJ2-1	-	TRBD1	16	TGTGCCAGCAGCCGGATAGGACAGGGGGTAGGTAATGAGCAGTTCTTC	CASSRIGQGVGNEQFF
TRBV5-1	TRBJ2-1	many	-	13	TGCGCCAGCAGCTTGCAGGGGAAGGATGAGCAGTTCTTC	CASSLQGKDEQFF
TRBV20-1	TRBJ2-5	-	-	15	TGCAGTGCTAGTAGGGTGATGAGCGGAGAAGAGACCCAGTACTTC	CSASRVMSGEETQYF
TRBV12-3/TRBV12-4	TRBJ2-7	-	-	13	TGTGCCAGCAGCCTACAGATCTCCTACGAGCAGTACTTC	CASSLQISYEQYF
TRBV12-3/TRBV12-4	TRBJ2-4	-	TRBD1	14	TGTGCCAGCAGCATACAGGGGACCCAAAACATTCAGTACTTC	CASSIQGTQNIQYF
TRBV5-1	TRBJ2-6	-	-	15	TGCGCCAGCAGCTTTGGCAGGACCGGGGCCAACGTCCTGACTTTC	CASSFGRTGANVLTF
TRBV5-1	TRBJ1-1	many	-	15	TGCGCCAGCAGCTGGCAAGGGACGGACAACACTGAAGCTTTCTTT	CASSWQGTDNTEAFF